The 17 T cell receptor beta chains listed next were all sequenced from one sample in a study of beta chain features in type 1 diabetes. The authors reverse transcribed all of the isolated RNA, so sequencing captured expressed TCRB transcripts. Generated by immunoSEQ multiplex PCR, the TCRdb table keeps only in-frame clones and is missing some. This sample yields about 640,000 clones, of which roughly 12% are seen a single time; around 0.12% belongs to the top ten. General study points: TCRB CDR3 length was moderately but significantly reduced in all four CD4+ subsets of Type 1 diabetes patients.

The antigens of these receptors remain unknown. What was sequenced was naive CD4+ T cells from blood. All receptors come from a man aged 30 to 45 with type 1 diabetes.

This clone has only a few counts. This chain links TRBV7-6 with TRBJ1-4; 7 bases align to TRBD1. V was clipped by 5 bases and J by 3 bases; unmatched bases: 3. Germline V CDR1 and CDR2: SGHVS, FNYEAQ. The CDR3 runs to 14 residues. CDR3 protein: CASSPTGSNEKLFF. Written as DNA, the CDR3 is TGTGCCAGCAGCCCGACAGGGTCTAATGAAAAACTGTTTTTT.

CDR3 sequence reads: CSAGGSGNYGYTF. In DNA form, the CDR3 reads TGCAGCGCTGGCGGGTCGGGGAACTATGGCTACACCTTC. The V and J genes are TRBV29-1 and TRBJ1-2; no firm D call. CDR3 size: 13 residues. Trimming cost V 7 bases and J 2 bases, with 14 bases left between them. Per the germline V gene, CDR1 is SQVTM and CDR2 is ANQGSEA.

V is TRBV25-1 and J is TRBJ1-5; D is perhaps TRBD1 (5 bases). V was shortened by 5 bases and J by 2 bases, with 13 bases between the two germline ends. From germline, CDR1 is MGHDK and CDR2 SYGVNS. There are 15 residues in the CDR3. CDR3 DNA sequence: TGTGCCAGCAGTCCTCTCGGAGGGGGCAATCAGCCCCAGCATTTT. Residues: CASSPLGGGNQPQHF.

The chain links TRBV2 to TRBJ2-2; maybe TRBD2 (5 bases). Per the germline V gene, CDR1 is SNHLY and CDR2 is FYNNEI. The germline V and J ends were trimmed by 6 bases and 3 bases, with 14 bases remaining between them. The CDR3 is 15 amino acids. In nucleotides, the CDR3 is TGTGCCAGCAGGGATACCGGGATTCACACCGGGGAGCTGTTTTTT. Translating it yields CASRDTGIHTGELFF. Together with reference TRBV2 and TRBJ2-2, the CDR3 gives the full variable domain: EPEVTQTPSHQVTQMGQEVILRCVPISNHLYFYWYRQILGQKVEFLVSFYNNEISEKSEIFDDQFSVERPDGSNFTLKIRSTKLEDSAMYFCASRDTGIHTGELFFGEGSRLTVL.

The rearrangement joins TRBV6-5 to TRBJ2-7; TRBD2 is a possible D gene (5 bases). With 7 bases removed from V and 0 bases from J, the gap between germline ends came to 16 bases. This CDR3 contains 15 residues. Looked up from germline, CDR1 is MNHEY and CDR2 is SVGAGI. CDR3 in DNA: TGTGCCAGCATCTCTGGATTTGAGGGCTCCTACGAGCAGTACTTC. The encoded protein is CASISGFEGSYEQYF.

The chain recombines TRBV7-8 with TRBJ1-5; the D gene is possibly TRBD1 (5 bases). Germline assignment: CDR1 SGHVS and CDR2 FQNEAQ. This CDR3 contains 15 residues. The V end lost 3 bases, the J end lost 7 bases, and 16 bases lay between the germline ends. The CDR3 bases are TGTGCCAGCAGCTTGCTCGCAGGGCGCGAGCAGCCCCAGCATTTT. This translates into CASSLLAGREQPQHF.

This CDR3 is CASSFTGADTQYF. CDR3 in DNA: TGTGCCAGCAGCTTCACAGGGGCAGATACGCAGTATTTT. J is TRBJ2-3 and V is TRBV7-9, with 7 bases matching TRBD1. This CDR3 contains 13 residues. The germline CDR1 and CDR2 sequences are SEHNR and FQNEAQ (reference sequence). Trimming removed 3 bases from V and 4 bases from J; junction bases left unmatched: 1.

The CDR3 loop reads CASSPREGNSPLHF. The CDR3 region has the DNA TGTGCCAGCAGTCCTAGAGAGGGAAATTCACCCCTCCACTTT. This chain connects TRBV27 to TRBJ1-6; D unresolved. V lost 5 bases and J lost 7, with 12 bases in between. The germline gives CDR1 MNHEY, CDR2 SMNVEV (reference sequence). The CDR3 runs 14 residues.

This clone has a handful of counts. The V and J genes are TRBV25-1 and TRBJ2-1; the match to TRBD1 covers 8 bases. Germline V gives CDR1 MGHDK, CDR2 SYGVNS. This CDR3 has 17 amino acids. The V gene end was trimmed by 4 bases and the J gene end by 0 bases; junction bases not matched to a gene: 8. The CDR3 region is CASSAAGGLSSYNEQFF. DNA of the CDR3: TGTGCCAGCAGTGCGGCAGGGGGCTTGAGCTCCTACAATGAGCAGTTCTTC.

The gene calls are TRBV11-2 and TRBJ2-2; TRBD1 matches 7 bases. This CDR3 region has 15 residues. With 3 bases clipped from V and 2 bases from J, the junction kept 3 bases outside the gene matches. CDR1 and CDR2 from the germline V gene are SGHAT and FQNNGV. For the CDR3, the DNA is TGTGCCAGCAGCTTCCGGGACAGAAACACCGGGGAGCTGTTTTTT. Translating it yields CASSFRDRNTGELFF. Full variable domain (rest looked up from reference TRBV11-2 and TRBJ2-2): EAGVAQSPRYKIIEKRQSVAFWCNPISGHATLYWYQQILGQGPKLLIQFQNNGVVDDSQLPKDRFSAERLKGVDSTLKIQPAKLEDSAVYLCASSFRDRNTGELFFGEGSRLTVL.

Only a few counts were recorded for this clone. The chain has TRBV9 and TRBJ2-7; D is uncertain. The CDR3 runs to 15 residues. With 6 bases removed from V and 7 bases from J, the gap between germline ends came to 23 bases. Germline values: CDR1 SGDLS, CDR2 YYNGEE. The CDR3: CASTIAGGPFEEQYF. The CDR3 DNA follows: TGTGCCAGCACAATAGCTGGTGGACCCTTCGAGGAGCAGTACTTC. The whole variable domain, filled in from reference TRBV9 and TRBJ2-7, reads DSGVTQTPKHLITATGQRVTLRCSPRSGDLSVYWYQQSLDQGLQFLIQYYNGEERAKGNILERFSAQQFPDLHSELNLSSLELGDSALYFCASTIAGGPFEEQYFGPGTRLTVT.

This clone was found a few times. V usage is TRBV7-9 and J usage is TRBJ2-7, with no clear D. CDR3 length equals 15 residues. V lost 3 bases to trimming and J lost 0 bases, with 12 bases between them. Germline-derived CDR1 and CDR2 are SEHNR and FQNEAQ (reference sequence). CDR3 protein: CASSFSLGSSYEQYF. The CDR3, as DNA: TGTGCCAGCAGCTTCTCGCTGGGAAGCTCCTACGAGCAGTACTTC.

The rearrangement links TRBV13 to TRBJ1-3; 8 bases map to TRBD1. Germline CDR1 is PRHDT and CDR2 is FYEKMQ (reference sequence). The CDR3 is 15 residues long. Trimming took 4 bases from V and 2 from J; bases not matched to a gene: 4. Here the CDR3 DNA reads TGTGCCAGCAGCTCCTGGACAGGGCCTGGAAACACCATATATTTT. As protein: CASSSWTGPGNTIYF.

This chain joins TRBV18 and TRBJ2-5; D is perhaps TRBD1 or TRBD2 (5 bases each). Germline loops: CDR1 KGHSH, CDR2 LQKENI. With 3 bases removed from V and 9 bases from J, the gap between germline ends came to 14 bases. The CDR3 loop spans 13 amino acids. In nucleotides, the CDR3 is TGTGCCAGCTCACCCCAGGGAGTTGAGGCCCAGTACTTC. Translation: CASSPQGVEAQYF.

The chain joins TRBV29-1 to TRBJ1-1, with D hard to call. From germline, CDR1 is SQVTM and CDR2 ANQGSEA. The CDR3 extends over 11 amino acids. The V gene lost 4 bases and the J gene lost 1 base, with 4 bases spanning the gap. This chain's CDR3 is CSVAPNTEAFF. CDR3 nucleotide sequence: TGCAGCGTTGCCCCGAACACTGAAGCTTTCTTT.

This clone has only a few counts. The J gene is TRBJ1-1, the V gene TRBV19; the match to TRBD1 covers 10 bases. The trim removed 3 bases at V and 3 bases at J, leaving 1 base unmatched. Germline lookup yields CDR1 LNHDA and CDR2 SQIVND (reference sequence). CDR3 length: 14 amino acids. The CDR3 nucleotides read TGTGCCAGTAGTATGGGACAGGGGTACACTGAAGCTTTCTTT. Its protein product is CASSMGQGYTEAFF.

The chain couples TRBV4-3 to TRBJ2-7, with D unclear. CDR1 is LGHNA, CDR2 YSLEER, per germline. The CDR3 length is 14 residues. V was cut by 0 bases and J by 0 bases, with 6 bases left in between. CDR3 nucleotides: TGCGCCAGCAGCCAAGAGTGGGCCTCCTACGAGCAGTACTTC. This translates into CASSQEWASYEQYF.